This T cell receptor beta chain was sequenced for a study of neurological immune-mediated disorders. This clonotype was counted ten times or more. Germline trimming cut 7 bases from V and 1 base from J; bases unmatched to any gene: 5. The germline V gene has CDR1 SNHLY and CDR2 FYNNEI. This CDR3 contains 14 residues. The authors made cDNA by 5'RACE with 10-nucleotide random UMIs. Each CDR3 protein gets one entry after TCRdb re-called the 5' RACE reads with MiXCR. The table includes fewer than 110,000 distinct CDR3 sequences, approximately 11% detected once. The time point denotes: longitudinal time-point 3. Unsorted libraries were derived from 2 million PBMCs stored at -80 C.

The rearrangement uses TRBV2 and TRBJ1-1, with 8 nucleotides matching TRBD1. The sample comprised PBMCs. The source of this sequence is a female donor with HTLV-1-associated myelopathy (HAM/TSP). The CDR3 nucleotides are TGTGCCAGCACCAACACAGGGGGGAACACTGAAGCTTTCTTT. Protein product: CASTNTGGNTEAFF.